This T cell receptor beta chain derives from a study of identifying expanded T cells in peripheral blood. The method was immunoSEQ multiplex PCR; TCRdb's version includes in-frame clones alone and lacks a portion of them. Of approximately 56,000 clones in the sample, approximately 80% were seen once. The V gene lost 4 bases and the J gene lost 8 bases, with 16 bases spanning the gap. CDR3 length: 14 amino acids. Germline V gene sequence: CDR1 SGHRS, CDR2 YFSETQ. Overall study findings and caveats: Variance in clone template counts between approximately two-week samples significantly increased with total template count across all healthy donors.

With regard to this clone: Its specificity is not known.

This TCR was recovered from a person between 18 and 69 years old in good health. Sequenced input: blood. This chain connects TRBV5-1 to TRBJ2-1; D perhaps matches TRBD2 (5 bases). The CDR3 DNA follows: TGCGCCAGCAGCCCGGGAATTAACGAGGATGAGCAGTTCTTC. Residues: CASSPGINEDEQFF.